At least ten counts were recorded for the clone carrying this TCR beta chain. Its antigen is unknown. This specimen belongs to a study of T cells in Graves' hyperthyroidism and ophthalmopathy. Turning to the study itself: Blood was drawn when the patient was first diagnosed and still untreated.

RNA transcripts were the template for amplifying TCR beta CDR3 regions. First-round RT-PCR targeting the TCR CDR3 was performed with the HTBI primer set. A single record per CDR3 protein comes from TCRdb applying MiXCR to the multiplex PCR reads. This table has 250,000 to 300,000 distinct CDR3 sequences, roughly 15% appearing once. Patients were excluded because of uncontrolled infection, other autoimmune disease, pregnancy or lactation. Findings and caveats of the study: Peripheral blood also featured most of the thyroid clonotypes expanded above 0.001.

Germline V gene data show CDR1 as MNHEY and CDR2 as SVGAGI. V shed 2 bases and J 7 bases; nucleotides not matched to a gene: 8. The CDR3 sequence is 15 residues long. The sequencing input was blood. This TCR derives from a woman aged 40 to 50 with Graves' hyperthyroidism that later progressed to Graves' ophthalmopathy. The chain uses TRBV6-5 and TRBJ2-1, with 7 bases that match TRBD2. CDR3 protein: CASSYVAGEGNEQFF. In DNA, the CDR3 is TGTGCCAGCAGTTACGTCGCGGGAGAGGGAAATGAGCAGTTCTTC.